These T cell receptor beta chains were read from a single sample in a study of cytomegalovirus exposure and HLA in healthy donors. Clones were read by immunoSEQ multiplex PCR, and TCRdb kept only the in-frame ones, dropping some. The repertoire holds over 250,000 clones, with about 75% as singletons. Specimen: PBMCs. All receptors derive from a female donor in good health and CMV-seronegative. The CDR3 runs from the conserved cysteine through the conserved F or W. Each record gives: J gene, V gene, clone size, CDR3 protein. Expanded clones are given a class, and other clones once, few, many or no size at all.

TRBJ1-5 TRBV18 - CASSPNSRTVRNQPQHF
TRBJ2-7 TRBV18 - CASSPLDSSSYEQYF
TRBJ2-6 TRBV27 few CASSLGTVSGANVLTF
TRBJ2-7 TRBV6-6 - CASSYSRLAPHEQYF
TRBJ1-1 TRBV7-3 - CASSLQGQGGTEAFF
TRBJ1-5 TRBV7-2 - CASSSRGQGGQPQHF
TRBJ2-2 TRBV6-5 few CASSYYTQGEPGELFF
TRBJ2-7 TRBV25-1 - CASSEPSGRYSYEQYF
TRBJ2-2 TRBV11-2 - CASSSPLSGELFF
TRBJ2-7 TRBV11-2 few CASSLGLAGGPNYF
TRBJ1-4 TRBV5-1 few CASSLQPLTRMNNEKLFF
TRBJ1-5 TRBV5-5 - CASSLESSGRDQPQHF
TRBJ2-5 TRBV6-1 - CASSGWVAGSRETQYF
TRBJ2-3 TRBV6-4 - CASSERAGGTDTQYF
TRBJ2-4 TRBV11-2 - CASSLAAGNIQYF
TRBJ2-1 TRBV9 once CASSVLGGSSYNEQFF
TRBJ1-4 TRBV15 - CATSSPQGADGKLFF